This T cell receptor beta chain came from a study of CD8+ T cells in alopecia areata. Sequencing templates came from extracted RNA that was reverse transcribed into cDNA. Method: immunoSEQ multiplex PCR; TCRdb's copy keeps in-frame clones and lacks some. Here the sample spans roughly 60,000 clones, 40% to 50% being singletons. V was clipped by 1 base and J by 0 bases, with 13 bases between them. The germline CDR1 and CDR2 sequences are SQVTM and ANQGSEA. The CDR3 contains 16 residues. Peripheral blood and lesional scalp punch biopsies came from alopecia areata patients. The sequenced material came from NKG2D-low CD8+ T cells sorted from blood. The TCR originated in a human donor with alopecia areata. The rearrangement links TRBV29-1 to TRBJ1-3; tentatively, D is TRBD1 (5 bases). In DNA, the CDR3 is TGCAGCGTTGAAGGCGACAGTCATCGCTCTGGAAACACCATATATTTT. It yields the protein CSVEGDSHRSGNTIYF.